This TCR beta chain emerged from a study of cytomegalovirus exposure and HLA in healthy donors. 13 Jbeta primers and 60 Vbeta primers were used for the PCR. Sequenced by immunoSEQ multiplex PCR; TCRdb stores in-frame clones only, minus some. The data show roughly 100,000 clones, with roughly 77% seen just once and 10% held by the top ten. Study observations and caveats: The study listed 150 to 200 cytomegalovirus-associated TCR beta chains. Later work showed greater clonal expansion in HLA-associated TCR beta chains than in equally common others.

Trimming took 5 bases from V and 5 from J, leaving 12 bases between them. Germline V gene lookup returns CDR1 SGHNT and CDR2 YYREEE (reference sequence). This CDR3 region has 13 residues. About this clone: No antigen is known for it.

The sequencing sample was made of PBMCs. The chain recombines TRBV5-4 with TRBJ2-3; D is unclear. The sequence derives from a woman in her late teens or twenties in good health and CMV-seropositive. Here the CDR3 reads CASRPSGVDTQYF. The CDR3 DNA sequence: TGTGCCAGCAGACCATCCGGTGTAGATACGCAGTATTTT. The full variable domain, rest sourced from reference TRBV5-4 and TRBJ2-3, is ETGVTQSPTHLIKTRGQQVTLRCSSQSGHNTVSWYQQALGQGPQFIFQYYREEENGRGNFPPRFSGLQFPNYSSELNVNALELDDSALYLCASRPSGVDTQYFGPGTRLTVL.